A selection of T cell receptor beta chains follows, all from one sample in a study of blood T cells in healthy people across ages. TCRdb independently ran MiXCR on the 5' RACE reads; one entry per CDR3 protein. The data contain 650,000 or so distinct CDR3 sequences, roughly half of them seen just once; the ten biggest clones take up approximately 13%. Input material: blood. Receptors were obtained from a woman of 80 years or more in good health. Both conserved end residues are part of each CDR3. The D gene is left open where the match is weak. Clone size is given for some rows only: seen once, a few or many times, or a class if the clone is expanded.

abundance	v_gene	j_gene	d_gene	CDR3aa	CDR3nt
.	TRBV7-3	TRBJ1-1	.	CASSLKSGTEAFF	TGTGCCAGCAGCTTAAAGAGCGGCACTGAAGCTTTCTTT
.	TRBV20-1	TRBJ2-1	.	CSAGRGAGHNEQFF	TGCAGTGCTGGCCGTGGGGCGGGTCACAATGAGCAGTTCTTC
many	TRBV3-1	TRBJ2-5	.	CASSQVVAEETQYF	TGTGCCAGCAGCCAGGTAGTAGCGGAAGAGACCCAGTACTTC
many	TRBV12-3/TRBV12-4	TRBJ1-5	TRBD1	CASRSDRGPKQPQHF	TGTGCCAGCAGGTCTGACAGGGGGCCGAAGCAGCCCCAGCATTTT
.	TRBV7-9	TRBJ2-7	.	CASSHETRAEQYF	TGTGCCAGCAGCCACGAAACTAGGGCCGAGCAGTACTTC
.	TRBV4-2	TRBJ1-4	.	CASSLSETGTRGGKLFF	TGTGCCAGCAGCCTATCAGAAACCGGGACTCGGGGTGGAAAACTGTTTTTT
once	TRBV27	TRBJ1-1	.	CASSLSFGANTEAFF	TGTGCCAGCAGTTTATCGTTTGGAGCCAACACTGAAGCTTTCTTT
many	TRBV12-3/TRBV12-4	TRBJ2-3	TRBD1	CASREGATDTQYF	TGTGCCAGCAGAGAGGGGGCAACAGATACGCAGTATTTT
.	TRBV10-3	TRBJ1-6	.	CAISAGPSGSPLHF	TGTGCCATCAGTGCGGGACCGTCTGGGTCACCCCTCCACTTT
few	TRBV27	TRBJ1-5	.	CASWDNGNQPQHF	TGTGCCAGCTGGGACAACGGCAATCAGCCCCAGCATTTT
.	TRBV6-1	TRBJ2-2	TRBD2	CASSHGTSLSVGELFF	TGTGCCAGCAGTCATGGGACTAGCTTGTCGGTCGGGGAGCTGTTTTTT
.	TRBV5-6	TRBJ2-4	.	CASSLVAGTKFGNEQYF	TGTGCCAGCAGCTTGGTGGCAGGTACAAAGTTTGGCAATGAGCAGTACTTC
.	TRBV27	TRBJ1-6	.	CASSLGTPYNSPLHF	TGTGCCAGCAGTTTAGGGACACCGTATAATTCACCCCTCCACTTT
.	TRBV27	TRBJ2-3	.	CASSIRGPGTDTQYF	TGTGCCAGCAGTATACGGGGTCCCGGCACAGATACGCAGTATTTT
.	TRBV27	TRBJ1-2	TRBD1	CASKPGTGNYGYTF	TGTGCCAGCAAACCCGGGACAGGGAACTATGGCTACACCTTC
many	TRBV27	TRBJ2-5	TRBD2	CASSLSGLAGGPRVETQYF	TGTGCCAGCAGTTTATCTGGACTAGCGGGAGGGCCCCGGGTAGAGACCCAGTACTTC
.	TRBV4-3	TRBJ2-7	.	CASSQDRGGGSHEQYF	TGCGCCAGCAGCCAAGATAGAGGAGGAGGGTCGCACGAGCAGTACTTC
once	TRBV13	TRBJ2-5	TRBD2	CASSNELAAPQETQYF	TGTGCCAGCAGCAATGAACTAGCGGCCCCTCAAGAGACCCAGTACTTC
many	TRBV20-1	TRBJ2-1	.	CSARDGSAADEQFF	TGCAGTGCTAGAGATGGTAGTGCTGCGGATGAGCAGTTCTTC